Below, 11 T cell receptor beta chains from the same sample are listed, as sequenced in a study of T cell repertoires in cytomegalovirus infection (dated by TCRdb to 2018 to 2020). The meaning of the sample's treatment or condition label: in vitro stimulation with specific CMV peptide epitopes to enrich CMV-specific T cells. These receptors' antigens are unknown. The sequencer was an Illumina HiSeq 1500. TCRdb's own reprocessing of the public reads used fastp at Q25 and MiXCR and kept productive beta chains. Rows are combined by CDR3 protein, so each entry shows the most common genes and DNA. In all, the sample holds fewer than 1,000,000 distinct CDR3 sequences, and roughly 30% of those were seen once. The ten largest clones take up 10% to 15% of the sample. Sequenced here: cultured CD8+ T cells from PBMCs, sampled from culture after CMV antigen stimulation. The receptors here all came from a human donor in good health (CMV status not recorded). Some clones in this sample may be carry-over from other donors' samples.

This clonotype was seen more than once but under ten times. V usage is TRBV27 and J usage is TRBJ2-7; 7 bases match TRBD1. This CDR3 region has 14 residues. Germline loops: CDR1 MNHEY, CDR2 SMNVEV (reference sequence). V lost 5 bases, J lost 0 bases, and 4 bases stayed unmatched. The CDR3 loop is CASSTGVSSYEQYV. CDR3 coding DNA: TGTGCCAGCAGTACAGGGGTGAGCTCCTACGAGCAGTACGTC.

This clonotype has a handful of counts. In DNA form, the CDR3 reads TGTGCCAGCAGTTTCGGGACAGGCGCGGGGACGGAACTGTTTTTT. Translating it yields CASSFGTGAGTELFF. This chain joins TRBV27 and TRBJ1-4; 8 nucleotides line up with TRBD1. Germline V gene lookup returns CDR1 MNHEY and CDR2 SMNVEV (reference sequence). This CDR3 comprises 15 residues. V trimming: 3 bases; J trimming: 12 bases; junction bases outside the gene matches: 12.

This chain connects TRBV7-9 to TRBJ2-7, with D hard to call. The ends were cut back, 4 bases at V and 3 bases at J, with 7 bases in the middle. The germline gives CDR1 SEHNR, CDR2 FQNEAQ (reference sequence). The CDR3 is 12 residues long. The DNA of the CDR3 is TGTGCCAGCAGCTCAAACGTCTACGAGCAGTACGTC. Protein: CASSSNVYEQYV.

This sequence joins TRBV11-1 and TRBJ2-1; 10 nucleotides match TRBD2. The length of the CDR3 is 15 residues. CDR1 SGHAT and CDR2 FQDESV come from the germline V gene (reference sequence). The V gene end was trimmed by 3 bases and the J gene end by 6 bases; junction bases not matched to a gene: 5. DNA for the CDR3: TGTGCCAGCAGCTTCTCTAGCGGGGGACGCAATGAGCAGTTCTTC. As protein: CASSFSSGGRNEQFF. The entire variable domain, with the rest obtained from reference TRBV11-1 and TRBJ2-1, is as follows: EAEVAQSPRYKITEKSQAVAFWCDPISGHATLYWYRQILGQGPELLVQFQDESVVDDSQLPKDRFSAERLKGVDSTLKIQPAELGDSAMYLCASSFSSGGRNEQFFGPGTRLTVL.

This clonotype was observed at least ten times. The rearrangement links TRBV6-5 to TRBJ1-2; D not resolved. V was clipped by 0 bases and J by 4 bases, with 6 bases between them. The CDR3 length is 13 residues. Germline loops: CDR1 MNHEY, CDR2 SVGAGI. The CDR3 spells CASSYSNGYGYTF. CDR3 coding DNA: TGTGCCAGCAGTTACTCGAACGGCTATGGCTACACCTTC.

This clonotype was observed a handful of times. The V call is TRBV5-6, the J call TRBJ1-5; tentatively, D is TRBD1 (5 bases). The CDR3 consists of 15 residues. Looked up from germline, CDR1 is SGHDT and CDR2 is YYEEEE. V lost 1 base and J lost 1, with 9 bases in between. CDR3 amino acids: CASSLSRESNQPQHF. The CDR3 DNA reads TGTGCCAGCAGCTTGAGCAGGGAAAGCAATCAGCCCCAGCATTTT.

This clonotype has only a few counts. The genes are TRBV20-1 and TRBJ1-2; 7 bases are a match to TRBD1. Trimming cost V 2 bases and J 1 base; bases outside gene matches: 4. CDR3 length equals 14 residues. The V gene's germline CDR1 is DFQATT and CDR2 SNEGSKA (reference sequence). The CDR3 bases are TGCAGTGCTAGAAAGGGGGCCTATAACTATGGCTACACCTTC. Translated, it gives CSARKGAYNYGYTF.

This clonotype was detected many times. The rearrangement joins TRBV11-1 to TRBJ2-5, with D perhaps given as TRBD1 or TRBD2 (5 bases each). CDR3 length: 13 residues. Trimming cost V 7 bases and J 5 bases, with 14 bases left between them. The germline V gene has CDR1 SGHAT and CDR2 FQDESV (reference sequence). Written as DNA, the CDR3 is TGTGCCAGCACTTCAGGGACGGACGAGACCCAGTACTTC. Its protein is CASTSGTDETQYF.

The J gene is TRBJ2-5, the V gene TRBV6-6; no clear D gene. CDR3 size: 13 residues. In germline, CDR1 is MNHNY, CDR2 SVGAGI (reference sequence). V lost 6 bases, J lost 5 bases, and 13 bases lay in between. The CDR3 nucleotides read TGTGCCAGCAGACCCCCGGCAGCGGAGACCCAGTACTTC. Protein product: CASRPPAAETQYF.

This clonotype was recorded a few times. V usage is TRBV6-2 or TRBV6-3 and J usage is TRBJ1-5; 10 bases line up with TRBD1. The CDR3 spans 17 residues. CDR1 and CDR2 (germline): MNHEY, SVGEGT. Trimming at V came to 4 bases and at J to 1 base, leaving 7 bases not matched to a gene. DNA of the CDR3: TGTGCCAGCAGTTTCGGGTTGGACAGGGGGAGCAATCAGCCCCAGCATTTT. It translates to CASSFGLDRGSNQPQHF.

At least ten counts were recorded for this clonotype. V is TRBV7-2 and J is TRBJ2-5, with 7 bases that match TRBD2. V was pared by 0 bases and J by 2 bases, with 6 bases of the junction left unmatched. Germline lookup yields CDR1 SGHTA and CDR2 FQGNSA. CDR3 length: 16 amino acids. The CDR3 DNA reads TGTGCCAGCAGCTTAGCGGGACTACATATTCAAGAGACCCAGTACTTC. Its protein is CASSLAGLHIQETQYF.